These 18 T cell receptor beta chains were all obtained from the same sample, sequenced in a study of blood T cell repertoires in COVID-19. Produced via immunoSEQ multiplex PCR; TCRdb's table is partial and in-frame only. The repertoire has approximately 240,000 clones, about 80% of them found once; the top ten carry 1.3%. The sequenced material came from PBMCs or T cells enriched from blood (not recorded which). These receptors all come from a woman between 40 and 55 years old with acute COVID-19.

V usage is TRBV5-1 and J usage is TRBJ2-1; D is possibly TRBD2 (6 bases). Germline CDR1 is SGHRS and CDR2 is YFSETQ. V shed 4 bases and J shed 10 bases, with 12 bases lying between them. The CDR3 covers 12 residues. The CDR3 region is CASSPGLFEQFF. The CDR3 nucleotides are TGCGCCAGCAGCCCGGGACTCTTCGAGCAGTTCTTC.

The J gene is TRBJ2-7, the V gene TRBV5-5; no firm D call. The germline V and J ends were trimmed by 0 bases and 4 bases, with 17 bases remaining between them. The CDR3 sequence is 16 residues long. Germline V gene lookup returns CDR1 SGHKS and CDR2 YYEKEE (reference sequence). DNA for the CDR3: TGTGCCAGCAGCTTGGGGTCACAGCAACAAGCTTACGAGCAGTACTTC. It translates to CASSLGSQQQAYEQYF.

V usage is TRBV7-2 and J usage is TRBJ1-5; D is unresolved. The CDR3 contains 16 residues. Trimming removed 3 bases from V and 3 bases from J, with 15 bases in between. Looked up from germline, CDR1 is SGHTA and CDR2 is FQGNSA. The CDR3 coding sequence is TGTGCCAGCAGCTTGGGGAGTGTGGGGATCAATCAGCCCCAGCATTTT. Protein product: CASSLGSVGINQPQHF.

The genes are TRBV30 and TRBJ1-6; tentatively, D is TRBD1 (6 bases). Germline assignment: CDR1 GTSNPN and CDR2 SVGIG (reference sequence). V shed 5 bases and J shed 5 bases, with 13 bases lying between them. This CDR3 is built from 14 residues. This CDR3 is CAWARTENNSPLHF. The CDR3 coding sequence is TGTGCCTGGGCTAGGACAGAAAATAATTCACCCCTCCACTTT.

CDR3 coding DNA: TGTGCCAGCAGCCTGTGGAGCCCTGGAAACACCATATATTTT. Translation: CASSLWSPGNTIYF. This rearrangement joins TRBV5-8 to TRBJ1-3, with D hard to call. The CDR3 consists of 14 residues. CDR1 and CDR2 from the germline V gene are SGHTS and YDEGEE. Trimming took 4 bases from V and 2 from J, leaving 10 bases between them.

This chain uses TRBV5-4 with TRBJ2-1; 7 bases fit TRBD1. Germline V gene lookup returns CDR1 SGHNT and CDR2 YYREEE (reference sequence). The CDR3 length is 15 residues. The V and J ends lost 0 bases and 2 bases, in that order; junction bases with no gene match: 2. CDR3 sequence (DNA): TGTGCCAGCAGCTTGGGGGGACAGACCTACAATGAGCAGTTCTTC. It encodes CASSLGGQTYNEQFF.

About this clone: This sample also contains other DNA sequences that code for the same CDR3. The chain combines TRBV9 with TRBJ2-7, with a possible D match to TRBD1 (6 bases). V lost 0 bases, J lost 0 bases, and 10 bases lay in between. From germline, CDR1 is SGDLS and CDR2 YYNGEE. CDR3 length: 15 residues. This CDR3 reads CASSVAPGDSYEQYF. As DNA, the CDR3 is TGTGCCAGCAGCGTAGCGCCAGGGGACTCCTACGAGCAGTACTTC.

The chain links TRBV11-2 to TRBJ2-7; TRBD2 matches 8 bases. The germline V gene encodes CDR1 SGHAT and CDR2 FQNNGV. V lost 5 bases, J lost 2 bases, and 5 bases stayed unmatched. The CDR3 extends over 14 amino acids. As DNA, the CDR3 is TGTGCCAGCAGCCTCACTAGCGGAGCCTACGAGCAGTACTTC. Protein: CASSLTSGAYEQYF.

CDR3 in amino acids: CASSSRRPGGIVETQYF. The CDR3 nucleotides read TGTGCCAGCAGTTCCAGACGGCCAGGGGGGATTGTGGAGACCCAGTACTTC. The rearrangement uses TRBV28 and TRBJ2-5; possible D gene TRBD1, 7 bases. CDR1 MDHEN and CDR2 SYDVKM come from the germline V gene. The V end was cut by 4 bases, the J end by 5 bases, with 23 bases between. The CDR3 runs to 17 residues.

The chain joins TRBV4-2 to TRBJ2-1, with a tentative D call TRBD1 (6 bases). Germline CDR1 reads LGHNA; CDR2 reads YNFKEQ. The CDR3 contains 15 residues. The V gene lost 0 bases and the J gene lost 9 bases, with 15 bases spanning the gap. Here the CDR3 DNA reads TGTGCCAGCAGCCAAGATCCGGCGAGGGGGAGTGAGCAGTTCTTC. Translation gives CASSQDPARGSEQFF.

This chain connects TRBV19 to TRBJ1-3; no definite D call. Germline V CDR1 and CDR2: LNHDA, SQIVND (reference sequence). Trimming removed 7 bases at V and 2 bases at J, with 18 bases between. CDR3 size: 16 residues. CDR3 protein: CASNLPRGSAGNTIYF. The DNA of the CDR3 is TGTGCCAGTAACTTGCCTCGCGGTTCGGCTGGAAACACCATATATTTT.

CDR3 region: CASRQQGTGELFF. CDR3 bases: TGCGCCAGCAGGCAACAGGGGACCGGGGAGCTGTTTTTT. The rearrangement uses TRBV5-1 and TRBJ2-2; TRBD1 matches at 7 bases. J lost 5 bases, V lost 5 bases, and 3 bases had no gene match. Per the germline V gene, CDR1 is SGHRS and CDR2 is YFSETQ. The CDR3 has 13 residues.

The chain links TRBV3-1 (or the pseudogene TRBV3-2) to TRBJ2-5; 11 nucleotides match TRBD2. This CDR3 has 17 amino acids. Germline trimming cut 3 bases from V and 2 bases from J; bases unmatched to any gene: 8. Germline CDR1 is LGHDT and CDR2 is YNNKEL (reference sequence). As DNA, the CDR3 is TGTGCCAGCAGCCAGGGACCGGGACTAGCGGTTCAAGAGACCCAGTACTTC. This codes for CASSQGPGLAVQETQYF.

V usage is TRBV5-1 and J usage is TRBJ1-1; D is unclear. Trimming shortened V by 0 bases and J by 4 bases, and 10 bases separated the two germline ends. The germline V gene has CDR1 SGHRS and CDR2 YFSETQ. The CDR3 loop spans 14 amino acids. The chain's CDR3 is CASSLGAGGTEAFF. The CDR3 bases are TGCGCCAGCAGCTTGGGGGCAGGTGGCACTGAAGCTTTCTTT.

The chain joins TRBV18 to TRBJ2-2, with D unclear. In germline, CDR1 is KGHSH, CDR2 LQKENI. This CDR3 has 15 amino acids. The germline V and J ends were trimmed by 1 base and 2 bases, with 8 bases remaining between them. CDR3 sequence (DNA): TGTGCCAGCTCACCACGTTCCAGAAACACCGGGGAGCTGTTTTTT. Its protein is CASSPRSRNTGELFF. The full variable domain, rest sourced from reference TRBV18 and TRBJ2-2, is NAGVMQNPRHLVRRRGQEARLRCSPMKGHSHVYWYRQLPEEGLKFMVYLQKENIIDESGMPKERFSAEFPKEGPSILRIQQVVRGDSAAYFCASSPRSRNTGELFFGEGSRLTVL.

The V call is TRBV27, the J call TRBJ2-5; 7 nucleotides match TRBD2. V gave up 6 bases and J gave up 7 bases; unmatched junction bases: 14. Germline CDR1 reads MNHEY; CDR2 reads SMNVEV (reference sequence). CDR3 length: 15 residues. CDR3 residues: CASRSGDPRGATQYF. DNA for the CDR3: TGTGCCAGCAGGAGCGGGGACCCTCGCGGTGCGACCCAGTACTTC.

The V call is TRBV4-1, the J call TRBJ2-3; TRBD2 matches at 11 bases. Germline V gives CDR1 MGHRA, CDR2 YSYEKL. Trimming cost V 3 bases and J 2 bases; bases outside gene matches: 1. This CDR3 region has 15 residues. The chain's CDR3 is CASSHSGRDTDTQYF. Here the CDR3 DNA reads TGCGCCAGCAGCCATAGCGGGAGGGACACAGATACGCAGTATTTT.

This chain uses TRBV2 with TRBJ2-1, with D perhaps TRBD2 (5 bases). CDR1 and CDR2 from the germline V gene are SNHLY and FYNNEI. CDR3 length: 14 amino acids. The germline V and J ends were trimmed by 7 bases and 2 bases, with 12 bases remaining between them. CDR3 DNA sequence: TGTGCCAGCAAAGGCGGGTTTACCTACAATGAGCAGTTCTTC. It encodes CASKGGFTYNEQFF.